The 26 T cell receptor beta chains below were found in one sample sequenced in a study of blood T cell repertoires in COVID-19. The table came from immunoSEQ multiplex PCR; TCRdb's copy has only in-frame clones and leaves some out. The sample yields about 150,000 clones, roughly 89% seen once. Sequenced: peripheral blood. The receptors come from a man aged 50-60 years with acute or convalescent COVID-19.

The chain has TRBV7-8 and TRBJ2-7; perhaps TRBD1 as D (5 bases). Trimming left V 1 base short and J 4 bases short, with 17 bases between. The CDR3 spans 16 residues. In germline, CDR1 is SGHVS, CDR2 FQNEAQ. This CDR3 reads CASSLESRVGMYEQYF. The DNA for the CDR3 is TGTGCCAGCAGCTTAGAGAGCAGGGTCGGTATGTACGAGCAGTACTTC.

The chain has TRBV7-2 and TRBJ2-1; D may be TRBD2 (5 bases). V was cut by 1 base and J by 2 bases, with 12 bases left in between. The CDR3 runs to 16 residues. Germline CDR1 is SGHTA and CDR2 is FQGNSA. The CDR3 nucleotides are TGTGCCAGCAGCTTAGGGACTTCCGCCCCCTACAATGAGCAGTTCTTC. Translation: CASSLGTSAPYNEQFF.

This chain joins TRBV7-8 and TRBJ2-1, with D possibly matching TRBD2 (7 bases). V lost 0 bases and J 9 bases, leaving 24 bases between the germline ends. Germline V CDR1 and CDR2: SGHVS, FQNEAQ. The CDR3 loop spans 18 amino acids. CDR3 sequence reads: CASSLALSRRGGFGEQFF. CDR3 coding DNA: TGTGCCAGCAGCTTAGCCCTTTCGAGGAGGGGGGGGTTTGGTGAGCAGTTCTTC.

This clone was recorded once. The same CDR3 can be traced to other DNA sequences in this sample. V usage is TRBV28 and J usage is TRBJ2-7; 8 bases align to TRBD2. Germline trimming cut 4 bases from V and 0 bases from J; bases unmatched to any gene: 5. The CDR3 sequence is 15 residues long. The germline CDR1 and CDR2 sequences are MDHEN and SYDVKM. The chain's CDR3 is CASSSPGTSSYEQYF. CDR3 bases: TGTGCCAGCAGTTCCCCCGGGACTAGCTCCTACGAGCAGTACTTC.

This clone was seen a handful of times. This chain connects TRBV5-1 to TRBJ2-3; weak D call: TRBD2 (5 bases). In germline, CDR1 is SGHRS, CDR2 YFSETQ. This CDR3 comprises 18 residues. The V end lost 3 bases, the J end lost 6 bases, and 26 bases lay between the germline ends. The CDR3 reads CASSSSQLGPGPHDTQYF. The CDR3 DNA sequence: TGCGCCAGCAGCTCTAGCCAACTAGGCCCAGGCCCACACGATACGCAGTATTTT.

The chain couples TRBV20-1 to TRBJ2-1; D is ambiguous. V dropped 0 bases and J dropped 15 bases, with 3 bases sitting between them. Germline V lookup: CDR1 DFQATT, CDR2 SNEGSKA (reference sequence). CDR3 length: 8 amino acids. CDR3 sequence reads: CSARDGFF. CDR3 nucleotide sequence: TGCAGTGCTAGAGACGGGTTCTTC.

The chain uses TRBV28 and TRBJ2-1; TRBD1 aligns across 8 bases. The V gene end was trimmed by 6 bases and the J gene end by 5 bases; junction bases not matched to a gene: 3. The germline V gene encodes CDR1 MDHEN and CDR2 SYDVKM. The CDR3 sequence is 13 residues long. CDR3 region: CASRQGQDNEQFF. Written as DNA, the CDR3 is TGTGCCAGCAGACAGGGACAGGACAATGAGCAGTTCTTC.

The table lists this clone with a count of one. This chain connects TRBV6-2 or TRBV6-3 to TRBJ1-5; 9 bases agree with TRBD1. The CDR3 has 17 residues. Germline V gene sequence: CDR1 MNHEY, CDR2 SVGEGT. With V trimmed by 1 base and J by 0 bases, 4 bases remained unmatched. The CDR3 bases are TGTGCCAGCAGTTACTTCCGGACAGGGGTTAGCAATCAGCCCCAGCATTTT. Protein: CASSYFRTGVSNQPQHF.

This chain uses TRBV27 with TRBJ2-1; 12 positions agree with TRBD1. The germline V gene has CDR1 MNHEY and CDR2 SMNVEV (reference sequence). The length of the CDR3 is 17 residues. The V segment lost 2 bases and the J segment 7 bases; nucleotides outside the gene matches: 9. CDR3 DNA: TGTGCCAGCAGTTTAAGGAACCGGGACAGGGGGCTTAATGAGCAGTTCTTC. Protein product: CASSLRNRDRGLNEQFF.

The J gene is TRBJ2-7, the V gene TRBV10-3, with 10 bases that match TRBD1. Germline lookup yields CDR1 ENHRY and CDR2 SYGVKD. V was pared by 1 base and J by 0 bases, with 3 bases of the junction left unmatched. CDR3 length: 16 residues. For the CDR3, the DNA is TGTGCCATCAGTGAGTTTTGGGACAGGGGCTCCTACGAGCAGTACTTC. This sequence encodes CAISEFWDRGSYEQYF.

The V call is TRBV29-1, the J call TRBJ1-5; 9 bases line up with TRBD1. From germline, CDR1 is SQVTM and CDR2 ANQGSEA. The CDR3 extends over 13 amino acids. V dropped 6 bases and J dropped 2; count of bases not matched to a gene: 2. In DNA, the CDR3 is TGCAGCGTCAGACAGGGGGGCAATCAGCCCCAGCATTTT. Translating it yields CSVRQGGNQPQHF.

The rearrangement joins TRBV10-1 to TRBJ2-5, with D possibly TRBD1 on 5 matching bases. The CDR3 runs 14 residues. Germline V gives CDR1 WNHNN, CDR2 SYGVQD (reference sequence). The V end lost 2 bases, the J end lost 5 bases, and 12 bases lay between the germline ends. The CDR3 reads CASSEGQNRETQYF. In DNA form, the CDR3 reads TGCGCCAGCAGTGAGGGACAAAACCGGGAGACCCAGTACTTC.

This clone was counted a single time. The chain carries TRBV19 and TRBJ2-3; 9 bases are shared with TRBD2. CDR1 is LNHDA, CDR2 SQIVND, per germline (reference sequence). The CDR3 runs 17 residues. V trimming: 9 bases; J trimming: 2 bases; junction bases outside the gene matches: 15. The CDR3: CASRPGLAEEITDTQYF. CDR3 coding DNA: TGTGCCAGCAGACCGGGACTAGCAGAAGAGATCACAGATACGCAGTATTTT. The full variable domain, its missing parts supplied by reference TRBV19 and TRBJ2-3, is DGGITQSPKYLFRKEGQNVTLSCEQNLNHDAMYWYRQDPGQGLRLIYYSQIVNDFQKGDIAEGYSVSREKKESFPLTVTSAQKNPTAFYLCASRPGLAEEITDTQYFGPGTRLTVL.

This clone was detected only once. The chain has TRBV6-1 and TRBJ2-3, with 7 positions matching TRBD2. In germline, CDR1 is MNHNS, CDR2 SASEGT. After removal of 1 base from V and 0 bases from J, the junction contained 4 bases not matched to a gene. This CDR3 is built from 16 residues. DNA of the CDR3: TGTGCCAGCAGTGAAGGTCTTAGCGGGAGCACAGATACGCAGTATTTT. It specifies CASSEGLSGSTDTQYF.

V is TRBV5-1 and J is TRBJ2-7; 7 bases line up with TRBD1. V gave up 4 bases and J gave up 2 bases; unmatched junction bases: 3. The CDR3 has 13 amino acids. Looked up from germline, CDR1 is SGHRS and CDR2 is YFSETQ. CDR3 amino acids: CASSAGTAYEQYF. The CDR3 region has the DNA TGCGCCAGCAGCGCCGGGACAGCCTACGAGCAGTACTTC.

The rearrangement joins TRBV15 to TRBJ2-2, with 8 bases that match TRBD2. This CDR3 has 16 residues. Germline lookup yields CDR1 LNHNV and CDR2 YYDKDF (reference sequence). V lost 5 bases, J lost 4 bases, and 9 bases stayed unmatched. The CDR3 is CATSSGGRGVTGELFF. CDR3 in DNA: TGTGCCACCAGCTCGGGGGGGCGGGGAGTCACCGGGGAGCTGTTTTTT.

The CDR3 DNA reads TGTGCCAGCAGCCAAAATCCGGGACTAGCGGTTCCTAATGAGCAGTTCTTC. This gives the protein CASSQNPGLAVPNEQFF. The J gene is TRBJ2-1, the V gene TRBV3-1 (or the pseudogene TRBV3-2), with 11 bases fitting TRBD2. V trimming: 2 bases; J trimming: 7 bases; junction bases outside the gene matches: 10. The CDR3 extends over 17 amino acids. The germline CDR1 and CDR2 sequences are LGHDT and YNNKEL (reference sequence).

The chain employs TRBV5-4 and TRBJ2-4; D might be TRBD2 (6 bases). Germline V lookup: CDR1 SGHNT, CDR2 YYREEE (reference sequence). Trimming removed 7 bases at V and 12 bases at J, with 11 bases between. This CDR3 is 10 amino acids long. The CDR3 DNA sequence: TGTGCCAGCCGCGGGACGAATCAGTACTTC. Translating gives CASRGTNQYF.

The CDR3 loop is CASSLIASGGSETQYF. As DNA, the CDR3 is TGTGCCAGCAGTTTAATAGCTAGCGGGGGATCTGAGACCCAGTACTTC. This rearrangement joins TRBV27 to TRBJ2-5; 10 nucleotides agree with TRBD2. This CDR3 contains 16 residues. Germline CDR1 and CDR2: MNHEY and SMNVEV (reference sequence). V was pared by 2 bases and J by 5 bases, with 8 bases of the junction left unmatched.

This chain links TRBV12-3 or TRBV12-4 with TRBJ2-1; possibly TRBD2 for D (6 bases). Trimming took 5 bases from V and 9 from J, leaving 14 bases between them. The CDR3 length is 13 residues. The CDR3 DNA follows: TGTGCCAGCAGTAAAGCTGGGGGGAGTGAGCAGTTCTTC. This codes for CASSKAGGSEQFF.

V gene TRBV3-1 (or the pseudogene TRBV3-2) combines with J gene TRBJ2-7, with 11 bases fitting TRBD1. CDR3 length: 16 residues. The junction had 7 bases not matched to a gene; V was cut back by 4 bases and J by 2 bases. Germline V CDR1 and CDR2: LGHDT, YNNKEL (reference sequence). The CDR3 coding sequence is TGTGCCAGCAGCCGAAACCCGGGACAGGGGGCCTACGAGCAGTACTTC. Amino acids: CASSRNPGQGAYEQYF.

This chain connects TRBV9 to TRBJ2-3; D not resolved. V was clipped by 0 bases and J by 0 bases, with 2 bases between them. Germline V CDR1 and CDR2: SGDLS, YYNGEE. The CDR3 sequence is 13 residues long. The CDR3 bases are TGTGCCAGCAGCGTAGTAAGCACAGATACGCAGTATTTT. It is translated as CASSVVSTDTQYF.

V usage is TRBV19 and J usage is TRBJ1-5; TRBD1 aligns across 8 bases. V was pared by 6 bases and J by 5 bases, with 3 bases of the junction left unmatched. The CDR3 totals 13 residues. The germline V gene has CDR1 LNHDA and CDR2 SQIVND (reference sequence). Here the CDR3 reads CASSRDRYQPQHF. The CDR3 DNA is TGTGCCAGTAGCCGGGACAGGTATCAGCCCCAGCATTTT.

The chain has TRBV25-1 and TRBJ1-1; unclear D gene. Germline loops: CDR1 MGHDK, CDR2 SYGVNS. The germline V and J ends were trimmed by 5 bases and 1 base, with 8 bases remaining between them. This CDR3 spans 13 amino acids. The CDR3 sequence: CASSSRSNTEAFF. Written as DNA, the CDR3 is TGTGCCAGCAGTTCCCGGTCGAACACTGAAGCTTTCTTT.

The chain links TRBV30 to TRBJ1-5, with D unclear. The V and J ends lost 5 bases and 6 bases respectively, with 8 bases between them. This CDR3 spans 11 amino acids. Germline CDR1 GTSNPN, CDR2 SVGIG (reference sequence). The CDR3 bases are TGTGCCTGGGGCCGTTCTCAGCCCCAGCATTTT. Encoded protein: CAWGRSQPQHF.

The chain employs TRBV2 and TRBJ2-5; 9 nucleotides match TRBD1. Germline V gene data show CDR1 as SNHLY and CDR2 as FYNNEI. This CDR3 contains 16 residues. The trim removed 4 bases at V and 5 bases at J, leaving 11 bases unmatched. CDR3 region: CASSVTGQGIAETQYF. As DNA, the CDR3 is TGTGCCAGCAGTGTCACTGGACAGGGGATCGCGGAGACCCAGTACTTC.